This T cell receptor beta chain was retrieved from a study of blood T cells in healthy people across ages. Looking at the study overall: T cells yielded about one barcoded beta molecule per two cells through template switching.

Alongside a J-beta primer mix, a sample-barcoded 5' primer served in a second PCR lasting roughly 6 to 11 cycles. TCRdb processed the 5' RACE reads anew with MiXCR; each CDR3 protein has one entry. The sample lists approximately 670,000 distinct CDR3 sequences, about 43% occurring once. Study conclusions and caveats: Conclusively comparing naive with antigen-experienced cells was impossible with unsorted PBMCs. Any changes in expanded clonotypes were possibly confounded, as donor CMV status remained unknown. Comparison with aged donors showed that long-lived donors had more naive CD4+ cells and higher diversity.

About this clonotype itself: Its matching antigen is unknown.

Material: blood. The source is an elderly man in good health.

The CDR3 region has the DNA TGTGCCAGCAGCCTACGATTAATTCAAGGGGGTGCCAAAAACATTCAGTACTTC. This encodes CASSLRLIQGGAKNIQYF. The V and J genes are TRBV5-6 and TRBJ2-4, with D tentatively TRBD1 (6 bases). Germline V gene lookup returns CDR1 SGHDT and CDR2 YYEEEE. The CDR3 length is 18 residues. V lost 4 bases and J 1 base, leaving 21 bases between the germline ends.